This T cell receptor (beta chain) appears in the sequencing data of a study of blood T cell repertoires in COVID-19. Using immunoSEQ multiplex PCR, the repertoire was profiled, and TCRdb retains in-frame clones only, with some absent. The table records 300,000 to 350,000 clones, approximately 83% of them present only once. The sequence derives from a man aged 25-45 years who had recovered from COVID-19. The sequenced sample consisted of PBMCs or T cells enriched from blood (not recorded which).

The DNA of the CDR3 is TGTGCCTGGAGTCGGACAGGAAACACTGAAGCTTTCTTT. Protein sequence: CAWSRTGNTEAFF. The chain links TRBV30 to TRBJ1-1; 7 nucleotides align to TRBD1. Losses at the gene ends were 2 bases for V and 2 bases for J; bases not matched to a gene: 2. Looked up from germline, CDR1 is GTSNPN and CDR2 is SVGIG (reference sequence). The CDR3 spans 13 residues.